Shown below are 14 T cell receptor beta chains from a single sample sequenced in a study of vaccination effects on CD4 cells after COVID-19. Clones were sequenced by immunoSEQ multiplex PCR, and TCRdb holds only the in-frame ones, with some missing. Of 25,000 to 40,000 clones in the sample, more than 75% were seen once. Before sequencing took place, the ViraFEST assay used viral peptide pools to expand antigen-specific CD4+ T cells. Following culture for ten to eleven days, CD4+ T cells were isolated. Vaccine administered to participants consisted of two doses of either BNT162b2 or mRNA-1273. Their target antigens are unknown. Sequencing used CD4+ T cells from PBMCs cultured with HCoV-NL63 spike peptides, obtained after COVID-19 vaccination. Source of these receptors: a human donor who received a COVID-19 vaccine. Some clones in this sample may be carry-over from other donors' samples.

The chain employs TRBV29-1 and TRBJ1-2; 7 nucleotides match TRBD1. Looked up from germline, CDR1 is SQVTM and CDR2 is ANQGSEA. The J segment lost 4 bases and the V segment lost 1 base, leaving 6 bases of the junction unmatched. The CDR3 covers 14 residues. The CDR3 protein is CSVEATGRIYGYTF. The CDR3, as DNA: TGCAGCGTTGAAGCGACAGGGAGGATCTATGGCTACACCTTC.

The sample holds a few counts of this clone. The J gene is TRBJ2-2, the V gene TRBV29-1, with 10 bases matching TRBD1. Germline V lookup: CDR1 SQVTM, CDR2 ANQGSEA. The CDR3 totals 13 residues. Unmatched junction bases numbered 4, after V lost 5 bases and J lost 7 bases. The CDR3, as DNA: TGCAGCGTTAGCGGACAGGGGGACGGGGAGCTGTTTTTT. Its protein is CSVSGQGDGELFF.

The genes are TRBV18 and TRBJ1-2; D might be TRBD1 (6 bases). CDR1 is KGHSH and CDR2 is LQKENI in the germline V gene. The CDR3 loop spans 17 amino acids. Trimming stripped 1 base from V and 2 bases from J, with 17 bases between. The CDR3 sequence: CASSPLAGAIENYGYTF. The DNA for the CDR3 is TGTGCCAGCTCACCACTGGCAGGGGCGATAGAGAACTATGGCTACACCTTC.

The chain has TRBV4-3 and TRBJ1-4; possibly TRBD1 for D (5 bases). This CDR3 spans 13 amino acids. The V gene lost 4 bases and the J gene lost 8 bases, with 11 bases spanning the gap. The germline gives CDR1 LGHNA, CDR2 YSLEER. CDR3 coding DNA: TGCGCCAGCAGCCCCAGGGTTCAGGAAAAACTGTTTTTT. This codes for CASSPRVQEKLFF.

The chain uses TRBV9 and TRBJ2-2; D not resolved. Trimming removed 3 bases from V and 6 bases from J, with 12 bases in between. Germline values: CDR1 SGDLS, CDR2 YYNGEE. The CDR3 totals 14 residues. Here the CDR3 reads CASSGGANAGELFF. The CDR3 DNA reads TGTGCCAGCAGCGGAGGAGCTAACGCCGGGGAGCTGTTTTTT.

The genes are TRBV7-9 and TRBJ2-1; tentatively, D is TRBD2 (7 bases). The germline V and J ends were trimmed by 3 bases and 5 bases, with 14 bases remaining between them. CDR3 size: 15 residues. Germline V lookup: CDR1 SEHNR, CDR2 FQNEAQ (reference sequence). The CDR3 DNA is TGTGCCAGCAGCTTGGGGGGGGGCTTAGACAATGAGCAGTTCTTC. It is translated as CASSLGGGLDNEQFF.

The chain is built from TRBV11-2 and TRBJ2-1; D possibly corresponds to TRBD2 (5 bases). The length of the CDR3 is 15 residues. Germline V CDR1 and CDR2: SGHAT, FQNNGV. V was shortened by 1 base and J by 0 bases, with 7 bases between the two germline ends. Written as DNA, the CDR3 is TGTGCCAGCAGCTTAGGAGGGAGCTCCTACAATGAGCAGTTCTTC. Translation: CASSLGGSSYNEQFF.

The chain uses TRBV6-1 and TRBJ1-5; D unclear. The germline V gene encodes CDR1 MNHNS and CDR2 SASEGT. V gave up 1 base and J gave up 2 bases, with 3 bases separating them. CDR3 length equals 13 residues. The CDR3 sequence is CASSEVGNQPQHF. The CDR3 DNA sequence: TGTGCCAGCAGTGAAGTAGGCAATCAGCCCCAGCATTTT.

CDR3 loop: CASTPGNYGYTF. As DNA, the CDR3 is TGTGCCAGCACTCCTGGGAACTATGGCTACACCTTC. The chain has TRBV6-5 and TRBJ1-2; D uncertain. V was clipped by 7 bases and J by 2 bases, with 8 bases between them. Germline V gene sequence: CDR1 MNHEY, CDR2 SVGAGI. This CDR3 has 12 amino acids.

The chain links TRBV28 to TRBJ2-5; 9 nucleotides align to TRBD1. The V and J ends lost 6 bases and 6 bases, in that order; junction bases with no gene match: 8. This CDR3 comprises 14 residues. CDR1 and CDR2 (germline): MDHEN, SYDVKM. The CDR3 region has the DNA TGTGCCAGCAGCGGACAGGGGAGTATGAAGACCCAGTACTTC. Translation gives CASSGQGSMKTQYF.

The V and J genes are TRBV19 and TRBJ1-4; D uncertain. The CDR3 loop spans 15 amino acids. V was pared by 3 bases and J by 4 bases, with 12 bases between. Germline loops: CDR1 LNHDA, CDR2 SQIVND (reference sequence). CDR3 in amino acids: CASSIGYSLNEKLFF. CDR3 coding DNA: TGTGCCAGTAGTATTGGGTACAGCCTTAATGAAAAACTGTTTTTT.

Written as DNA, the CDR3 is TGTGCCAGCAGAAGGGACAGGGGGTCCCCGGCAACTAATGAAAAACTGTTTTTT. It yields the protein CASRRDRGSPATNEKLFF. The J gene is TRBJ1-4, the V gene TRBV27; 11 positions agree with TRBD1. The length of the CDR3 is 18 residues. The trim removed 6 bases at V and 0 bases at J, leaving 9 bases unmatched. Germline loops: CDR1 MNHEY, CDR2 SMNVEV (reference sequence).

The chain employs TRBV24-1 and TRBJ1-1, with a weak D call TRBD1 (6 bases). This CDR3 has 15 residues. Germline V gene data show CDR1 as KGHDR and CDR2 as SFDVKD. Deletions cut 4 bases from V and 5 bases from J, with 16 bases between. CDR3 sequence: CATSDTGRGGTEAFF. The CDR3 DNA reads as TGTGCCACCAGTGACACAGGGAGGGGAGGTACTGAAGCTTTCTTT.

This clone was detected a few times. The gene calls are TRBV9 and TRBJ2-1; 8 positions agree with TRBD1. Germline V gene sequence: CDR1 SGDLS, CDR2 YYNGEE. After removal of 2 bases from V and 2 bases from J, the junction contained 9 bases not matched to a gene. CDR3 size: 17 residues. DNA for the CDR3: TGTGCCAGCAGCGTCGGCAACTCGGACAGGGCCTACAATGAGCAGTTCTTC. Residues: CASSVGNSDRAYNEQFF.